This T cell receptor (beta chain) was obtained from a study of T cell repertoires in aging, cancer and after chemotherapy. TRB rearrangements spanning V, D and J were amplified using mixed TRB-A/B primers. TCRdb recomputed calls from the multiplex PCR reads with MiXCR, one row per CDR3 protein. The data show 8,500 to 13,000 distinct CDR3 sequences, with around 30% seen just once and about 3% held by the top ten. Broader study findings: No conclusions about immunological memory after chemotherapy can be drawn from the repertoire data. Median generation probability rose over the chemotherapy interval in each cancer cohort, suggesting rebound thymic output. In cancer patients, declining TCR diversity with age involved lost richness and lost evenness.

A word on this clonotype: Its antigen is as yet unknown.

Trimming removed 4 bases from V and 7 bases from J; junction bases left unmatched: 13. CDR1 and CDR2 from the germline V gene are WNHNN and SYGVQD (reference sequence). The CDR3 covers 18 residues. The template was genomic DNA from peripheral blood, not RNA. The genes are TRBV10-1 and TRBJ2-2, with 12 bases fitting TRBD2. This sequence was found in a human donor in good health. Source material: blood. CDR3 protein: CASSGRGLAGSSNGELFF. The CDR3 DNA is TGCGCCAGCAGTGGCCGAGGACTAGCGGGATCATCCAACGGGGAGCTGTTTTTT.